These 3 T cell receptor beta chains originate from one sample sequenced in a study of shared clonotypes between healthy human individuals (dated by TCRdb to between 2020 and 2021). Libraries came from the immunoSEQ multiplex PCR assay. In its TCRdb copy, this immuneACCESS table keeps in-frame sequences only and misses some clones. Where compared with another copy, unresolved V genes explain less than half of these, and the others have no known cause. This sample has around 1.6 million clones in its table, and approximately 98% of those were observed once. The top ten clonotypes cover approximately 0.44% of the sample. Sequenced: naive CD4+ T cells sorted from blood. Explained via the paper, the cell subset or site label denotes: CD45RA+ positively selected. Source of these receptors: a man younger than 45 in good health.

The chain links TRBV9 to TRBJ2-7; 9 nucleotides align to TRBD2. CDR3 length equals 14 residues. J was trimmed by 2 bases and V by 3 bases; bases with no gene match: 3. The germline V gene has CDR1 SGDLS and CDR2 YYNGEE. The DNA of the CDR3 is TGTGCCAGCAGCGCAGCTAGCGGGACCTACGAGCAGTACTTC. Protein sequence: CASSAASGTYEQYF.

V is TRBV11-3 and J is TRBJ2-5; possible D gene TRBD1, 6 bases. The CDR3 sequence is 13 residues long. Trimming shortened V by 3 bases and J by 2 bases, and 7 bases separated the two germline ends. Germline V gene data show CDR1 as SGHNT and CDR2 as YENEEA. CDR3 DNA: TGTGCCAGCAGCTTTACAGGGCAAGAGACCCAGTACTTC. It codes for CASSFTGQETQYF.

The chain joins TRBV19 to TRBJ1-5; D not certain. The CDR3 covers 13 residues. Trimming stripped 6 bases from V and 4 bases from J, with 10 bases between. The germline V gene has CDR1 LNHDA and CDR2 SQIVND (reference sequence). The CDR3 nucleotides read TGTGCCAGTAGCACTACGGCGAATCAGCCCCAGCATTTT. Amino acids: CASSTTANQPQHF.